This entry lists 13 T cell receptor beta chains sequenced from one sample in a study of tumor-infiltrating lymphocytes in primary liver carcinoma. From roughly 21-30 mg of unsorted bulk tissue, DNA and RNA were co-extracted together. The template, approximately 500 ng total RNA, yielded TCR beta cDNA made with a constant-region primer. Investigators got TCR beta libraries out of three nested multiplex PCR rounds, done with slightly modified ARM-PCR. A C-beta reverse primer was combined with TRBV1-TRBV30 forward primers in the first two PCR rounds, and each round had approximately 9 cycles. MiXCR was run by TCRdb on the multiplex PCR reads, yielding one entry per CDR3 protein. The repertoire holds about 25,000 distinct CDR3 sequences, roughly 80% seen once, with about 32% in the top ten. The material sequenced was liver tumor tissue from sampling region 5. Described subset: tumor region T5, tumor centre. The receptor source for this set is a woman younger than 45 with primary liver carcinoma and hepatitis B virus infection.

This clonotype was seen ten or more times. CDR3 in DNA: TGTGCCAGTAGTATAGAATGGCGGGGGAACACTGAAGCTTTCTTT. Translation: CASSIEWRGNTEAFF. The chain links TRBV19 to TRBJ1-1; D remains unclear. Germline CDR1 and CDR2: LNHDA and SQIVND (reference sequence). Trimming stripped 0 bases from V and 1 base from J, with 9 bases between. The CDR3 extends over 15 amino acids.

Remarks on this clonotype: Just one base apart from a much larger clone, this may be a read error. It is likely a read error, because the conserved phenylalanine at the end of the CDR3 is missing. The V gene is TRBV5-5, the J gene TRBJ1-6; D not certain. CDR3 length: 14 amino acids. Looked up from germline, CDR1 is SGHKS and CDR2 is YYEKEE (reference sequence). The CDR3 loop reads CASSLGVSNSRLHS. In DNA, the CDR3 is TGTGCCAGCAGCTTGGGCGTCAGTAATTCACGCCTCCACTCT.

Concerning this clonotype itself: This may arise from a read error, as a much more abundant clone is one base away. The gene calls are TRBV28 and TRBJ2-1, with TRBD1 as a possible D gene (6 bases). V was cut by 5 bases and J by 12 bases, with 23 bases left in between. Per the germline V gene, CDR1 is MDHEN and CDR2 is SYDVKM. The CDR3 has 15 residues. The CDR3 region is CASSLGASSYSGQFF. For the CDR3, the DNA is TGTGCCAGCAGTCTGGGGGCCAGCTCCTACAGTGGGCAGTTCTTC.

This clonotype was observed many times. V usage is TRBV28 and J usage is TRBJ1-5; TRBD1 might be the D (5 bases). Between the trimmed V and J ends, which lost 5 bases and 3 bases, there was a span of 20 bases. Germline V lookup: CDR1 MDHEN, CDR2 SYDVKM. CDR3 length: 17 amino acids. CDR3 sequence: CASSPLTGGRSNQPQHF. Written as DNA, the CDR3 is TGTGCCAGCAGTCCGTTAACGGGGGGACGCTCCAATCAGCCCCAGCATTTT.

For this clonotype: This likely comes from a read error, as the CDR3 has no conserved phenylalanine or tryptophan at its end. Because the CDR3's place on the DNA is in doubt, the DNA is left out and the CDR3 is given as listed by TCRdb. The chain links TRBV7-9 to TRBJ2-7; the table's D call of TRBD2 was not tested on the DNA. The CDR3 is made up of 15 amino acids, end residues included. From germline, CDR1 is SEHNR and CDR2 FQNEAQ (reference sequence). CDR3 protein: CASSWGLAAPYEQYL.

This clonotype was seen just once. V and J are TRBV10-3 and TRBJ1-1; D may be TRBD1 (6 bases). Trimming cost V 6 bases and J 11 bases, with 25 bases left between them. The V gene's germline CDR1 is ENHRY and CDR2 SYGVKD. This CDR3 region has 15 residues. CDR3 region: CAISTGTMLNTDAFF. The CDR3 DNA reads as TGTGCCATCAGCACCGGGACAATGCTGAACACCGACGCTTTCTTT.

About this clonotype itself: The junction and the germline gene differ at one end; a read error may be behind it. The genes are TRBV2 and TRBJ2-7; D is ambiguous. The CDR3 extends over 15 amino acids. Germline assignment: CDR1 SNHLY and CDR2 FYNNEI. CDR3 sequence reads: CARSEGWAVTYEQYF. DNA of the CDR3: TGTGCCAGGAGTGAAGGGTGGGCGGTCACCTACGAGCAGTACTTC.

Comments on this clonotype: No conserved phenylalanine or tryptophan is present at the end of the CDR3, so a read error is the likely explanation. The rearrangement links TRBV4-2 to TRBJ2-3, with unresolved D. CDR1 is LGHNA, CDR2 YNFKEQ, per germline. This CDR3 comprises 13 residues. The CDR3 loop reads CANSHDPGDTQYL. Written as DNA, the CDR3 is TGTGCCAACAGCCATGACCCGGGAGATACGCAGTATCTT.

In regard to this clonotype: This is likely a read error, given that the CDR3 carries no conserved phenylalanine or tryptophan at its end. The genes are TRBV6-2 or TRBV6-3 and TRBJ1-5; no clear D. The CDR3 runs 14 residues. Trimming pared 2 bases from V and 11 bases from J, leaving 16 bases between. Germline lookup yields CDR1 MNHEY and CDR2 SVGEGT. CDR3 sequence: CASSYLDSNQSQHS. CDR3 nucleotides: TGTGCCAGCAGTTACCTGGATAGCAATCAATCCCAGCATTCT.

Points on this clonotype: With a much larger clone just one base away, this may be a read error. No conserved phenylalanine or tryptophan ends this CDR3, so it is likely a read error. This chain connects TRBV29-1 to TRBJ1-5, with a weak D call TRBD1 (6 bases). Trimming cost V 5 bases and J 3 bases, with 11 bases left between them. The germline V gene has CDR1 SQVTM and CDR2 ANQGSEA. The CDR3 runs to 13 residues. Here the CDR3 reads CSVRDNYNQPQHS. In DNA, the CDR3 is TGCAGCGTTCGGGACAATTACAATCAGCCCCAGCATTCT.

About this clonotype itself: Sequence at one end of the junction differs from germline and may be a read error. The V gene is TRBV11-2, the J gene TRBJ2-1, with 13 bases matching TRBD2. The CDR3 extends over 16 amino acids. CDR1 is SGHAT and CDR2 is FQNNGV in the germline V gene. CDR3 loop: CSSRATSGRAGNEQFF. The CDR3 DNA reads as TGTTCCAGCAGGGCTACTAGCGGGAGGGCTGGCAATGAGCAGTTCTTC.

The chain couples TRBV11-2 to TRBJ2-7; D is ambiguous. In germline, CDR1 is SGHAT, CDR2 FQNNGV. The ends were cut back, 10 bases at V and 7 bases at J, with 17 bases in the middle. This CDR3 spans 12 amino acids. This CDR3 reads CAKSLGPTEQYF. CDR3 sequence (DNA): TGTGCCAAGAGCTTAGGTCCCACTGAGCAGTACTTC.

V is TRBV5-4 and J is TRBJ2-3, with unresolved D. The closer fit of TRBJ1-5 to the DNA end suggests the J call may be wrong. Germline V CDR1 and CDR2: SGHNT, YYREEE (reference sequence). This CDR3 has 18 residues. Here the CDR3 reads CASSNPSASGSRADTQHF. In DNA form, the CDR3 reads TGTGCCAGCAGTAACCCGTCGGCTAGCGGGAGTCGGGCAGATACACAGCATTTT.